The clone carrying this T cell receptor (beta chain) was observed a handful of times. The antigen is undetermined. The junction had 8 bases not matched to a gene; V was cut back by 8 bases and J by 0 bases. The CDR3 is made up of 16 amino acids. Germline V CDR1 and CDR2: LGHDT, YNNKEL (reference sequence). From the 5' RACE reads, TCRdb called clonotypes with MiXCR, one entry per CDR3 protein. This table holds a few hundred thousand distinct CDR3 sequences, 15% to 20% found once. This specimen comes from a study of T cells after yellow fever vaccination. Broader study findings: A minor fraction of clonotypes spanned both CD4 and CD8 compartments.

The material sequenced was PBMCs, taken 15 days after the yellow fever booster vaccination. This clonotype was sampled from a man aged 25-45 years who received the YFV17D yellow fever vaccine. This sequence joins TRBV3-1 and TRBJ2-3, with TRBD2 identical over 10 bases. DNA of the CDR3: TGTGCCAGCGGAAGAGCGGGAGGGCCTAGCACAGATACGCAGTATTTT. This sequence encodes CASGRAGGPSTDTQYF.